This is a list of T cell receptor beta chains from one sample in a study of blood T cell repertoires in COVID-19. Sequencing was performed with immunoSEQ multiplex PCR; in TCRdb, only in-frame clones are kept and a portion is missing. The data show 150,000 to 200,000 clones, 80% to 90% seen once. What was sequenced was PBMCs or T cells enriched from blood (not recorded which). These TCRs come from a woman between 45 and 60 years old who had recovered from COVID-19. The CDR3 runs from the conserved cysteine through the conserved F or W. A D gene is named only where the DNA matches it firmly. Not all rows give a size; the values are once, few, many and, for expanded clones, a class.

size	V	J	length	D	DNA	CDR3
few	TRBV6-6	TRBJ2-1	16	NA	TGTGCCAGCAGTCCGATCCCGGCAGGGACCTACAATGAGCAGTTCTTC	CASSPIPAGTYNEQFF
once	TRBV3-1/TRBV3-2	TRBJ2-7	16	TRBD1	TGTGCCAGCAGCAGCCGAAAGGGACAGGGTAGAAACGAGCAGTACTTC	CASSSRKGQGRNEQYF
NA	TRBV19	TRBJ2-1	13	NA	TGTGCCAGTAGTACCGGGATGCCCAATGAGCAGTTCTTC	CASSTGMPNEQFF
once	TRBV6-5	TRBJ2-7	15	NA	TGTGCCAGCAGTTACTCGGGGGGTTTGGGTTACGAGCAGTACTTC	CASSYSGGLGYEQYF
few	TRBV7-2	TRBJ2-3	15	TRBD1	TGTGCCAGCAGCTCCCGACAGGGGAGCACAGATACGCAGTATTTT	CASSSRQGSTDTQYF
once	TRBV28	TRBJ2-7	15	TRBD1	TGTGCCAGCACCTCTTGGACAGGAGCCACCTACGAGCAGTACTTC	CASTSWTGATYEQYF
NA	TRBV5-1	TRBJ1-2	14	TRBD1	TGCGCCAGCAGTACCGGACAGGGGGAGTATGGCTACACCTTC	CASSTGQGEYGYTF
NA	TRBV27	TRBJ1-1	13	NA	TGTGCCAGCAGGAACAGTAAATCCACTGAAGCTTTCTTT	CASRNSKSTEAFF
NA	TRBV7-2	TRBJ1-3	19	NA	TGTGCCAGCAGCCCCCAGGGCAGGGGTTGGGAAAACTCTGGAAACACCATATATTTT	CASSPQGRGWENSGNTIYF
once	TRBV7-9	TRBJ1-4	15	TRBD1	TGTGCCAGCAGCTCGAGGGACAGGGGGAGCGAAAAACTGTTTTTT	CASSSRDRGSEKLFF
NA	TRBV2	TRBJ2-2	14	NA	TGTGCCAGCAGTGTTAAACAGAACACCGGGGAGCTGTTTTTT	CASSVKQNTGELFF
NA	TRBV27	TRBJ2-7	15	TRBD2	TGTGCCAGCAGTTTAAGTGGGACTAGCGGGGCCTTAATGTACTTC	CASSLSGTSGALMYF
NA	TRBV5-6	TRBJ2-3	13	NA	TGTGCCAGCAGTCCTAAGGAGGGAGACGCGCAGTATTTT	CASSPKEGDAQYF
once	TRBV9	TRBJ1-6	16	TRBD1	TGTGCCAGCAGCGTAGGGGGGACAGGCCGAAATTCACCCCTCCACTTT	CASSVGGTGRNSPLHF